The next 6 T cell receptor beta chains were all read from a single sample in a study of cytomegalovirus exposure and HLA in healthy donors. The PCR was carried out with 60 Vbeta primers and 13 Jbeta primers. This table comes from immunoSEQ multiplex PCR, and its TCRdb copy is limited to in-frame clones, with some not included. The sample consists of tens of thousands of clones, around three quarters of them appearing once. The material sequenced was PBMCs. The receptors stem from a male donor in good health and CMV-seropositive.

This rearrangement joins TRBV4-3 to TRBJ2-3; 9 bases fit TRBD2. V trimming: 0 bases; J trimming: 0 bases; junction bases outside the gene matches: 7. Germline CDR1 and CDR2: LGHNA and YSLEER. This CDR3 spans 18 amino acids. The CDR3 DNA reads TGCGCCAGCAGCCAAGATCCTGCTAGCGGGGCTAGCACAGATACGCAGTATTTT. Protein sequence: CASSQDPASGASTDTQYF.

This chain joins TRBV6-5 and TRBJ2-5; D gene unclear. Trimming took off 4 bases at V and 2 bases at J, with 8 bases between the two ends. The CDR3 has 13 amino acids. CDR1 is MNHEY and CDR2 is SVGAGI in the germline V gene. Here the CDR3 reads CASSFYLQETQYF. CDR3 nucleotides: TGTGCCAGCAGTTTTTACCTACAAGAGACCCAGTACTTC.

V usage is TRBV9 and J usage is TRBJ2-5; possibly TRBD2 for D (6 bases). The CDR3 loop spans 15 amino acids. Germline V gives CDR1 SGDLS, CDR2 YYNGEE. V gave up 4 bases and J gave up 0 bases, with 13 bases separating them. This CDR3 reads CASSPIAGNQETQYF. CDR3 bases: TGTGCCAGCAGCCCCATTGCGGGGAACCAAGAGACCCAGTACTTC.

CDR3 sequence: CASSSVVAGNEQFF. In DNA, the CDR3 is TGTGCCAGCAGCTCAGTCGTAGCCGGCAATGAGCAGTTCTTC. This sequence joins TRBV7-9 and TRBJ2-1, with D hard to call. The CDR3 totals 14 residues. With 4 bases removed from V and 6 bases from J, the gap between germline ends came to 13 bases. Germline assignment: CDR1 SEHNR and CDR2 FQNEAQ (reference sequence).

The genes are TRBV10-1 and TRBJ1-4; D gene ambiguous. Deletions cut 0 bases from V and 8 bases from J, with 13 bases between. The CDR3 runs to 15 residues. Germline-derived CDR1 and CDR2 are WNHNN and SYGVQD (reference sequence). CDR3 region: CASSESSPLREKLFF. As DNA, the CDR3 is TGCGCCAGCAGTGAGTCGAGTCCACTACGCGAAAAACTGTTTTTT.

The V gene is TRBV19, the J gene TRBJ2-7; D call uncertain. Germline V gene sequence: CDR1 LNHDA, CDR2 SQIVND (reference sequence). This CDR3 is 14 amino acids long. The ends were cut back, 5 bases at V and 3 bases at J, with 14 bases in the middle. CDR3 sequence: CASSLRIQYYEQYF. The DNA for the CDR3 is TGTGCCAGTAGTCTGAGGATTCAATACTACGAGCAGTACTTC.